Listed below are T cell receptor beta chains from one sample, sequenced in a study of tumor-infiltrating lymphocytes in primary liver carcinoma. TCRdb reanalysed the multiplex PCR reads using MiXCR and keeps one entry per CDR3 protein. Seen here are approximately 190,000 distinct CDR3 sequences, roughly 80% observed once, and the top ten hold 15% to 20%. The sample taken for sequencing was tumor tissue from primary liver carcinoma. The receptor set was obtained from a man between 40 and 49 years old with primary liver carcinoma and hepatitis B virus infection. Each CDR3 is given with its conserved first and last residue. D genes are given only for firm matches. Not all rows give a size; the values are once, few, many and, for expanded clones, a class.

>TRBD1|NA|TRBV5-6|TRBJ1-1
TGCGCCAGCAGCCCCACAGGGGAGAACTCTGAAGCTTTCTTT
CASSPTGENSEAFF
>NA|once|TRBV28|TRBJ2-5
TGTGCCAGCAGTCGGGACGTTGGGCAAGAGGCCCAGTGCTTC
CASSRDVGQEAQCF
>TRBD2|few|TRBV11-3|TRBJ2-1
TGTGTCAGCAGCTTAGGTATAGCGGGAGGGCGAAGTGAGCAGTTTTTC
CVSSLGIAGGRSEQFF
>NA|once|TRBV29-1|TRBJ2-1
TGCAGCGTGGAATTCCGGGGCAGTGAGCACTTCTTC
CSVEFRGSEHFF
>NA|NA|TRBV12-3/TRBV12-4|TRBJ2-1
TGTGCCAGCAGTTTAGCTCTCAACTCCTATAATGAGCAGTTCTTC
CASSLALNSYNEQFF
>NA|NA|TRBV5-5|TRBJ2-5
TGTGCCAGCAGCTCAGTAGCGGTAGGCCAAGAGACACAGTACTTC
CASSSVAVGQETQYF
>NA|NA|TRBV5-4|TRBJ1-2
TGTTCCAGCAGCGTGGGTCTCGGTGGGGGACCCCAGGGCGGGCAGGGCTACACATTC
CSSSVGLGGGPQGGQGYTF
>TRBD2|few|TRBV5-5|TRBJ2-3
TGTGCCAGCAGCCTCTTAGTAGCGGGAGGGGGAGATACGCAGTATTTT
CASSLLVAGGGDTQYF
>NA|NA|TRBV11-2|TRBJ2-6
TGTGCCACTCAGCGGCCGCGCTCTGGGGCCAACGTCATAACTTTC
CATQRPRSGANVITF
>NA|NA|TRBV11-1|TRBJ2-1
TGTGTCAGCTGCTTAGCGCGAGGAGGCTGTCGCGATGAGCAGTTCTTC
CVSCLARGGCRDEQFF
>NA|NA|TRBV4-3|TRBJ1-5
TGCGCCAGCAACCAAGTTTGGGGCCTCAATCAGCCCCAGCATTTT
CASNQVWGLNQPQHF
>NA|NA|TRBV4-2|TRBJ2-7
TGTACCAGCAACCAAGAGGCCCACGAGCAGTACTTC
CTSNQEAHEQYF
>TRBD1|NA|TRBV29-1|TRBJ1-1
TGCAGCGTTGATTTTAGGTACCGGAACAGGGGAAGTAACACTGAAGCTTTCTTT
CSVDFRYRNRGSNTEAFF
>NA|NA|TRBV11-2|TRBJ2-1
TGTGCCAGGACCCCTGATGGCGGCTACAATGGGCAGTTCTTC
CARTPDGGYNGQFF
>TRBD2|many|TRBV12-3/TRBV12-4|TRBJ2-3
TGTGCCAGCAGTCCGCAGCGGGAGAGGCCAGATACGCAGTATTTT
CASSPQRERPDTQYF
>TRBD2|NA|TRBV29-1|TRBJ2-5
TGCAGCGTTCGGATTAGCGGGAGTTGGGTAGATACCCAGTACTTC
CSVRISGSWVDTQYF
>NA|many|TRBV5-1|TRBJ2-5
TGCGCCAGCAGCTTGGGGTTTATTGGAGAGACCCAGTACTTC
CASSLGFIGETQYF
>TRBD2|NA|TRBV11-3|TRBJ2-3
TGTGCCAGCAGCTTCAGCGGGAGGCGGATAGATACGCGGTATTTT
CASSFSGRRIDTRYF
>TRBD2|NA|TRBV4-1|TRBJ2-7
TGCGCCAGCAGCCAAGAAAGGACTAGCGGGATTATCTACGAGAAGTACTTC
CASSQERTSGIIYEKYF
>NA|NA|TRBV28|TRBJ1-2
TGTGCCAGCAATTTAGGGGGGGCGGGAGGCTACACCTTC
CASNLGGAGGYTF
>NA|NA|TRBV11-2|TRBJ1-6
TGTGCCAGCGCCGGAACGAGGAATTCAGCCCTCCACTTT
CASAGTRNSALHF
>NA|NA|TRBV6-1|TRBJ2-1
TGTGCCAGCAGTGAAGCCAAATTCGGACTAACGGGGGACAATGAGCAGTTCTTC
CASSEAKFGLTGDNEQFF
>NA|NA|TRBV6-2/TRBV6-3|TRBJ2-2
TGTACCAGCAGTTACACCGGGGCCTCATACGGGGAGCTGTTTTTT
CTSSYTGASYGELFF
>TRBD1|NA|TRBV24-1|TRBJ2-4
TGTGACACCATTGATTCGACAGGGGGGGTGAACATTCAGTATTTC
CDTIDSTGGVNIQYF
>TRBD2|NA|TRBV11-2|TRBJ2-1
TGTGCCAGTAGCTTAACCCTAGCGGGGGTTAGCGAACAGTTCTTC
CASSLTLAGVSEQFF
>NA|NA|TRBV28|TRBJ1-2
TGTACCTGCGGGGGGGCAACCAGAGAACCAGACTATGGCTACACCTTC
CTCGGATREPDYGYTF
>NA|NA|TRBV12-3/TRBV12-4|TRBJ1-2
TGTGCCAGCCTACGGGGCGGCGAAAACTATGGCTACATCTTC
CASLRGGENYGYIF
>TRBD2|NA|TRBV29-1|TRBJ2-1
TGTAGCGTCGCTCGTATTAGCGGGAGAGAGTTCTTC
CSVARISGREFF
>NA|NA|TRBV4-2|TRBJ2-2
TGTGCCAGCAGCCAAGATTTGACAGGGGAGCTGTTTTTT
CASSQDLTGELFF
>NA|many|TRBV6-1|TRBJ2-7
TGTGCCAGCAGCGCCGGAGGGAATAGCTACGAGCAGTACTTC
CASSAGGNSYEQYF